This T cell receptor (beta chain) stems from a study of blood T cells in healthy people across ages. Together with a sample-barcoded 5' primer, a J-beta primer mix was included in a second PCR lasting about 7 to 11 cycles. TCRdb redid the calling of the 5' RACE reads with MiXCR, one entry per CDR3 protein. Of about 1,600,000 distinct CDR3 sequences listed, approximately 42% are singletons. Approximately 10 milliliters was the volume of peripheral blood drawn from each donor. The sequence was collected from a woman aged 18-30 years in good health. The sequenced sample was blood.

This CDR3 reads CASSFQGSTNEKLFF. CDR3 nucleotides: TGTGCCAGCAGTTTCCAGGGGTCAACTAATGAAAAACTGTTTTTT. V gene TRBV7-2 combines with J gene TRBJ1-4; the D gene is possibly TRBD1 (6 bases). CDR1 is SGHTA and CDR2 is FQGNSA in the germline V gene. V lost 6 bases to trimming and J lost 0 bases, with 11 bases between them. The CDR3 is 15 amino acids.